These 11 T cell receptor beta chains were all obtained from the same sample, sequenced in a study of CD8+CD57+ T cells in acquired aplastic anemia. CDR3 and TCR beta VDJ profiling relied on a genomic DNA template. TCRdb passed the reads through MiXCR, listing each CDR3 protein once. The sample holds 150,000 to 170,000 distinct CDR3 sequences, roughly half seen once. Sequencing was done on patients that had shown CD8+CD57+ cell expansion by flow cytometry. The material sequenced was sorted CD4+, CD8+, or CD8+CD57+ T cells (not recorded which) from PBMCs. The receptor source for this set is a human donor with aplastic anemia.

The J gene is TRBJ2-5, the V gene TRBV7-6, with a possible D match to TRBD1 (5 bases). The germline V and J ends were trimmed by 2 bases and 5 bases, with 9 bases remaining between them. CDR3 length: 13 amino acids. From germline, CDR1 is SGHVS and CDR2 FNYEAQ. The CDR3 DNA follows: TGTGCCAGCAGCTTAAGGGGATCCGAGACCCAGTACTTC. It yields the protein CASSLRGSETQYF.

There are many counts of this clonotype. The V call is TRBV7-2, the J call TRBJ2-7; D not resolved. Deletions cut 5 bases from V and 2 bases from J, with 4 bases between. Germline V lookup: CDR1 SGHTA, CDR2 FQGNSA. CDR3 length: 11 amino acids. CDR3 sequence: CASSIAYEQYF. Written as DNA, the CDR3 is TGTGCCAGCAGCATCGCCTACGAGCAGTACTTC. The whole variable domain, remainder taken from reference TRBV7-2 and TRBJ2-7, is GAGVSQSPSNKVTEKGKDVELRCDPISGHTALYWYRQSLGQGLEFLIYFQGNSAPDKSGLPSDRFSAERTGGSVSTLTIQRTQQEDSAVYLCASSIAYEQYFGPGTRLTVT.

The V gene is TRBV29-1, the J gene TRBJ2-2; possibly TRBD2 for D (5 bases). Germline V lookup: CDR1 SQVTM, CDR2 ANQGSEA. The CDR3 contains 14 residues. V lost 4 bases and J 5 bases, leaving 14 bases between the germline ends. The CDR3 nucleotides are TGCAGCGTTGCCAGTGGCCGGGGAACCGGGGAGCTGTTTTTT. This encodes CSVASGRGTGELFF.

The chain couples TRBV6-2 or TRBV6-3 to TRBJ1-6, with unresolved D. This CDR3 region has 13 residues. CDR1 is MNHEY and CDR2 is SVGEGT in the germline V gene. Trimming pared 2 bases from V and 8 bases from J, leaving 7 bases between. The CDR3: CASSYMADSPLHF. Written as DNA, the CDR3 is TGTGCCAGCAGTTACATGGCGGATTCACCCCTCCACTTT.

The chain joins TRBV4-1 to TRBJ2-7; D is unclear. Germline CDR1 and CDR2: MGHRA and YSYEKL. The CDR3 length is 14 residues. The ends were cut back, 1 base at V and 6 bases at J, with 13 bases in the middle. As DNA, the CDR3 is TGCGCCAGCAGCCAAGTCGCAGGATTGGGCGAGCAGTACTTC. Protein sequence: CASSQVAGLGEQYF.

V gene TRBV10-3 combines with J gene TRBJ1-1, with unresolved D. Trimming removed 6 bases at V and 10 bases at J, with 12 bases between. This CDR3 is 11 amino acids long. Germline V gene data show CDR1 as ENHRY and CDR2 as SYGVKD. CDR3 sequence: CAISEGSLAFF. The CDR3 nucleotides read TGTGCCATCAGCGAAGGTTCCTTAGCTTTCTTT.

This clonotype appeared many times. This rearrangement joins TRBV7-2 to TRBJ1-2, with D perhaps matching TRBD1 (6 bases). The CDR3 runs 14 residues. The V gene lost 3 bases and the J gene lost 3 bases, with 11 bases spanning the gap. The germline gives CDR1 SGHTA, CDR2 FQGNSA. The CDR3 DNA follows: TGTGCCAGCAGCTTGGGGGGCGACTACTATGGCTACACCTTC. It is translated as CASSLGGDYYGYTF.

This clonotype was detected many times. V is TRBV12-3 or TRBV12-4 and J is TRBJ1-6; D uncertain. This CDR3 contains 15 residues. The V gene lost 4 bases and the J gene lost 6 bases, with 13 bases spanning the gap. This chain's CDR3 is CASSSQEESNSPLHF. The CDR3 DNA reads TGTGCCAGCAGTTCTCAGGAGGAGTCTAATTCACCCCTCCACTTT.

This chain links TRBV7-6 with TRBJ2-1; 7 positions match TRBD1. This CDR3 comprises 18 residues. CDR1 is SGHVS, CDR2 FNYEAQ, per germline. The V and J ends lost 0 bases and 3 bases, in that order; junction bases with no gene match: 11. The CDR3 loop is CASSLARRTGASYNEQFF. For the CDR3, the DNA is TGTGCCAGCAGCTTAGCCCGCCGAACAGGGGCCAGCTACAATGAGCAGTTCTTC. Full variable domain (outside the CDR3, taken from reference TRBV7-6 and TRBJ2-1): GAGVSQSPRYKVTKRGQDVALRCDPISGHVSLYWYRQALGQGPEFLTYFNYEAQQDKSGLPNDRFSAERPEGSISTLTIQRTEQRDSAMYRCASSLARRTGASYNEQFFGPGTRLTVL.

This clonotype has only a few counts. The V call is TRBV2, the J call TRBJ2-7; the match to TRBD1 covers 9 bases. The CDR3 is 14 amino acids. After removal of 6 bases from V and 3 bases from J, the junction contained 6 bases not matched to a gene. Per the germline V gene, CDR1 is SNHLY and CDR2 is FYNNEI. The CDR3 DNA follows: TGTGCCAGCAGATCGGGACAGGGTAACTACGAGCAGTACTTC. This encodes CASRSGQGNYEQYF. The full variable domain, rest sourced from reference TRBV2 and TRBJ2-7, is EPEVTQTPSHQVTQMGQEVILRCVPISNHLYFYWYRQILGQKVEFLVSFYNNEISEKSEIFDDQFSVERPDGSNFTLKIRSTKLEDSAMYFCASRSGQGNYEQYFGPGTRLTVT.

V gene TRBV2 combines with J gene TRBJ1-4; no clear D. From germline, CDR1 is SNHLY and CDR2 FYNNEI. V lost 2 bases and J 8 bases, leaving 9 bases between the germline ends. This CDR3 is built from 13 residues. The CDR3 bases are TGTGCCAGCAGTGAATACGACGGGGAAAAACTGTTTTTT. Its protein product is CASSEYDGEKLFF.